This T cell receptor (beta chain) derives from a study of read filtering for tumor transcriptome and immune sequencing. The length of the CDR3 is 15 residues. From germline, CDR1 is LNHDA and CDR2 SQIVND (reference sequence). For this clonotype: Being one base from a much bigger clone, this may be a read error.

From around 0.4 ug of RNA, a library with molecular barcoded alpha/delta and beta/gamma adaptors was made. In TCRdb, the reads were re-called with MiXCR into one record per CDR3 protein. The profile shows 45,000 to 55,000 distinct CDR3 sequences, over 9.5% of them singletons. This chain uses TRBV19 with TRBJ2-3; TRBD2 matches 8 bases. The source is a donor over 35 with multiple myeloma. The sample taken for sequencing was a population of CD138-negative cells sorted from bone marrow. The DNA of the CDR3 is TGTGCCAGTAGGTTCAGCGGGAGTGGTACAGGTACGCAGTATTTT. Translated: CASRFSGSGTGTQYF.